Shown below are 30 T cell receptor beta chains from a single sample sequenced in a study of OX40 agonist ivuxolimab in advanced cancers. Profiled with immunoSEQ multiplex PCR; TCRdb holds only in-frame clones, not every one. Among fewer than 90,000 clones listed, nearly 90% were seen once. The source material was CD4+ or CD8+ T cells sorted from blood, sampled in a trial of the OX40 agonist ivuxolimab. These receptors were collected from an adult with an advanced solid tumor such as melanoma, head and neck, liver or kidney cancer.

This clone has a single count. Other DNA sequences within the sample encode an identical CDR3. This chain connects TRBV7-9 to TRBJ2-7; 7 bases align to TRBD1. Per the germline V gene, CDR1 is SEHNR and CDR2 is FQNEAQ (reference sequence). The junction had 7 bases not matched to a gene; V was cut back by 5 bases and J by 0 bases. The CDR3 totals 15 residues. The CDR3 here is CASSRGQLSSYEQYF. The CDR3 region has the DNA TGTGCCAGCAGCAGGGGACAGTTGAGCTCCTACGAGCAGTACTTC.

The rearrangement links TRBV9 to TRBJ2-5, with 7 bases matching TRBD1. Trimming cost V 4 bases and J 5 bases; bases outside gene matches: 11. The V gene's germline CDR1 is SGDLS and CDR2 YYNGEE. This CDR3 contains 15 residues. For the CDR3, the DNA is TGTGCCAGCAGCCCTTCCGACAGGGCCGTCGAGACCCAGTACTTC. Its protein product is CASSPSDRAVETQYF.

The rearrangement joins TRBV15 to TRBJ1-1, with a weak D call TRBD1 (5 bases). This CDR3 is built from 13 residues. V gave up 0 bases and J gave up 10 bases, with 12 bases separating them. Germline V gives CDR1 LNHNV, CDR2 YYDKDF (reference sequence). The CDR3 region has the DNA TGTGCCACCAGCAGAGAGGTGGGACCCACAGCTTTCTTT. It specifies CATSREVGPTAFF.

The chain employs TRBV5-1 and TRBJ2-5; no reliable D call. The CDR3 runs 13 residues. Trimming removed 5 bases from V and 2 bases from J, with 10 bases in between. Germline lookup yields CDR1 SGHRS and CDR2 YFSETQ. DNA for the CDR3: TGCGCCAGCAGAGATTTGAGGCAAGAGACCCAGTACTTC. Its protein product is CASRDLRQETQYF.

This chain uses TRBV7-2 with TRBJ2-7; D remains ambiguous. V dropped 5 bases and J dropped 7 bases, with 9 bases sitting between them. This CDR3 has 11 residues. CDR1 is SGHTA, CDR2 FQGNSA, per germline. CDR3 region: CASSVGFEQYF. The CDR3 nucleotides are TGTGCCAGCAGCGTTGGGTTTGAGCAGTACTTC.

This chain connects TRBV7-8 to TRBJ1-3; D remains unclear. CDR3 length: 15 amino acids. Deletions cut 0 bases from V and 0 bases from J, with 6 bases between. The germline gives CDR1 SGHVS, CDR2 FQNEAQ. CDR3 region: CASSLAPDSGNTIYF. The CDR3 coding sequence is TGTGCCAGCAGCTTAGCCCCGGACTCTGGAAACACCATATATTTT.

The V and J genes are TRBV18 and TRBJ1-2, with D tentatively TRBD1 (6 bases). The CDR3 consists of 14 residues. The V gene's germline CDR1 is KGHSH and CDR2 LQKENI. The V end lost 2 bases, the J end lost 4 bases, and 11 bases lay between the germline ends. The CDR3 region has the DNA TGTGCCAGCTCACCATCGAGGACAGCCTATGGCTACACCTTC. It codes for CASSPSRTAYGYTF.

The rearrangement links TRBV15 to TRBJ1-5; maybe TRBD1 (5 bases). Trimming took 3 bases from V and 3 from J, leaving 9 bases between them. The CDR3 extends over 14 amino acids. The V gene's germline CDR1 is LNHNV and CDR2 YYDKDF (reference sequence). CDR3 loop: CATSSMGTNQPQHF. The CDR3 coding sequence is TGTGCCACCAGCAGTATGGGGACCAATCAGCCCCAGCATTTT.

The chain links TRBV30 to TRBJ2-2, with 9 bases identical to TRBD1. The CDR3 spans 15 residues. In germline, CDR1 is GTSNPN, CDR2 SVGIG (reference sequence). The V segment lost 4 bases and the J segment 6 bases; nucleotides outside the gene matches: 9. The CDR3 bases are TGTGCCTGGATTTCGGGACAGGGATTATCCGGGGAGCTGTTTTTT. Translation: CAWISGQGLSGELFF.

V gene TRBV6-1 combines with J gene TRBJ2-7, with 8 nucleotides matching TRBD1. CDR1 MNHNS and CDR2 SASEGT come from the germline V gene. CDR3 length: 14 amino acids. Trimming cost V 8 bases and J 3 bases; bases outside gene matches: 9. The CDR3 nucleotides read TGTGCCAGCTGGACGGGGACAGGTCACTACGAGCAGTACTTC. Translating gives CASWTGTGHYEQYF.

The rearrangement joins TRBV4-2 to TRBJ2-5, with 13 bases identical to TRBD2. The CDR3 sequence is 16 residues long. The V segment lost 5 bases and the J segment 2 bases; nucleotides outside the gene matches: 5. In germline, CDR1 is LGHNA, CDR2 YNFKEQ. For the CDR3, the DNA is TGTGCCAGCAGCGCACTAGCGGGGGGGCAACAAGAGACCCAGTACTTC. Protein: CASSALAGGQQETQYF.

The genes are TRBV19 and TRBJ2-2; D is ambiguous. The CDR3 sequence is 14 residues long. Germline loops: CDR1 LNHDA, CDR2 SQIVND (reference sequence). V was shortened by 6 bases and J by 0 bases, with 8 bases between the two germline ends. The DNA of the CDR3 is TGTGCCAGTAGCCTTCAGGCGAACACCGGGGAGCTGTTTTTT. This sequence encodes CASSLQANTGELFF.

V gene TRBV6-4 combines with J gene TRBJ2-3; maybe TRBD2 (6 bases). The length of the CDR3 is 13 residues. V lost 9 bases to trimming and J lost 6 bases, with 16 bases between them. CDR1 MRHNA and CDR2 SNTAGT come from the germline V gene. CDR3 protein: CASSSLRGDTQYF. The CDR3 nucleotides are TGTGCCAGTTCTAGCCTCCGGGGGGATACGCAGTATTTT.

The J gene is TRBJ1-6, the V gene TRBV27; 7 bases map to TRBD1. Germline lookup yields CDR1 MNHEY and CDR2 SMNVEV (reference sequence). The CDR3 extends over 16 amino acids. J was trimmed by 11 bases and V by 3 bases; bases with no gene match: 13. This chain's CDR3 is CASSFTSGQENPPLHF. The CDR3 nucleotides are TGTGCCAGCAGTTTTACATCCGGACAGGAAAATCCACCCCTCCACTTT.

The chain employs TRBV10-3 and TRBJ1-3, with D uncertain. V was cut by 9 bases and J by 2 bases, with 11 bases left in between. Germline values: CDR1 ENHRY, CDR2 SYGVKD. The CDR3 spans 13 residues. CDR3 DNA sequence: TGTGCCATTAGCCCGGGGACTGGAAACACCATATATTTT. Protein product: CAISPGTGNTIYF.

V and J are TRBV4-1 and TRBJ2-5; D gene unclear. Matching the DNA end better, TRBJ2-7 makes the J call doubtful. This CDR3 is built from 15 residues. Looked up from germline, CDR1 is MGHRA and CDR2 is YSYEKL. Written as DNA, the CDR3 is TGCGCCAGCAGCCAGGCGTCCGTCGGAACCTACGAGCAGTACTTC. It yields the protein CASSQASVGTYEQYF.

This clone was counted a few times. The genes are TRBV7-3 and TRBJ1-1; D call uncertain. Germline V gene data show CDR1 as SGHTA and CDR2 as FQGTGA. The CDR3 spans 13 residues. V shed 5 bases and J shed 1 base, with 8 bases lying between them. CDR3 DNA sequence: TGTGCCAGCAGCCTAGAGGAGAACACTGAAGCTTTCTTT. This gives the protein CASSLEENTEAFF.

The chain has TRBV6-4 and TRBJ1-1; 7 nucleotides align to TRBD1. CDR3 size: 14 residues. Germline V gene data show CDR1 as MRHNA and CDR2 as SNTAGT. The V gene end was trimmed by 6 bases and the J gene end by 1 base; junction bases not matched to a gene: 5. This CDR3 is CASRDRYQNTEAFF. The CDR3 region has the DNA TGTGCCAGCAGGGACAGGTATCAGAACACTGAAGCTTTCTTT.

V and J are TRBV19 and TRBJ1-1; weak D call: TRBD1 (5 bases). Germline values: CDR1 LNHDA, CDR2 SQIVND (reference sequence). The CDR3 runs 14 residues. V shed 3 bases and J shed 5 bases, with 13 bases lying between them. CDR3 loop: CASSITGRVTEAFF. The CDR3 bases are TGTGCCAGTAGTATCACGGGCAGGGTAACTGAAGCTTTCTTT.

This clone was seen just once. V usage is TRBV6-6 and J usage is TRBJ1-4; possible D gene TRBD1, 5 bases. Trimming pared 6 bases from V and 7 bases from J, leaving 18 bases between. CDR1 is MNHNY and CDR2 is SVGAGI in the germline V gene (reference sequence). The length of the CDR3 is 15 residues. The CDR3 sequence is CASSPGLLGGEKLFF. The CDR3 DNA follows: TGTGCCAGCAGCCCTGGTTTGCTCGGGGGTGAAAAACTGTTTTTT.

This clone was recorded only once. CDR3 sequence reads: CASSLSLAGALNEQFF. The CDR3 DNA reads TGTGCCAGCAGCTTGTCGCTAGCGGGGGCGCTCAATGAGCAGTTCTTC. The V gene is TRBV5-4, the J gene TRBJ2-1; 10 bases are shared with TRBD2. CDR1 is SGHNT, CDR2 YYREEE, per germline (reference sequence). CDR3 length: 16 amino acids. V shed 1 base, J shed 6 bases, and the junction held 7 bases outside the gene matches.

The chain recombines TRBV29-1 with TRBJ2-7, with 8 bases identical to TRBD1. V shed 3 bases, J shed 2 bases, and the junction held 3 bases outside the gene matches. The CDR3 loop spans 13 amino acids. The germline CDR1 and CDR2 sequences are SQVTM and ANQGSEA. CDR3 nucleotides: TGCAGCGTTGAGACAGGGGCGACCTACGAGCAGTACTTC. Translating gives CSVETGATYEQYF.

The V gene is TRBV6-5, the J gene TRBJ1-5, with 12 bases identical to TRBD1. This CDR3 comprises 15 residues. Germline V gene data show CDR1 as MNHEY and CDR2 as SVGAGI. Trimming cost V 2 bases and J 7 bases; bases outside gene matches: 3. The CDR3 reads CASSYQGTGGQPQHF. The CDR3 DNA sequence: TGTGCCAGCAGTTACCAGGGGACAGGGGGCCAGCCCCAGCATTTT.

The chain is built from TRBV27 and TRBJ1-5; D is possibly TRBD1 (5 bases). The CDR3 consists of 18 residues. Germline values: CDR1 MNHEY, CDR2 SMNVEV (reference sequence). Trimming left V 5 bases short and J 0 bases short, with 20 bases between. The CDR3 DNA reads as TGTGCCAGCAGTCCCTTGGGAGGGGAGGCACGTAGCAATCAGCCCCAGCATTTT. Translating it yields CASSPLGGEARSNQPQHF.

V is TRBV7-9 and J is TRBJ2-1; possibly TRBD2 for D (5 bases). This CDR3 is 14 amino acids long. CDR1 SEHNR and CDR2 FQNEAQ come from the germline V gene (reference sequence). Trimming left V 5 bases short and J 8 bases short, with 16 bases between. As DNA, the CDR3 is TGTGCCAGCAGCACGCCTTCCACTAGTTATGAGCAGTTCTTC. Translated: CASSTPSTSYEQFF.

The rearrangement uses TRBV5-4 and TRBJ2-7, with D tentatively TRBD1 (6 bases). The length of the CDR3 is 15 residues. Trimming took 0 bases from V and 6 from J, leaving 16 bases between them. Germline V CDR1 and CDR2: SGHNT, YYREEE (reference sequence). CDR3 sequence: CASSLASGAGLEQYF. DNA of the CDR3: TGTGCCAGCAGCTTGGCTTCAGGGGCGGGCCTCGAGCAGTACTTC.

The chain links TRBV6-5 to TRBJ1-6; 11 bases are a match to TRBD1. Germline V gene lookup returns CDR1 MNHEY and CDR2 SVGAGI. The CDR3 spans 15 residues. V lost 2 bases, J lost 10 bases, and 4 bases stayed unmatched. The CDR3 bases are TGTGCCAGCAGTTACCGGACAGGGGGCGGCTCACCCCTCCACTTT. Translation gives CASSYRTGGGSPLHF.

This clone was counted between two and nine times. The chain carries TRBV5-1 and TRBJ1-6, with D uncertain. The germline CDR1 and CDR2 sequences are SGHRS and YFSETQ. Trimming pared 2 bases from V and 9 bases from J, leaving 9 bases between. The CDR3 sequence is 13 residues long. CDR3 in amino acids: CASSFLRLSPLHF. Written as DNA, the CDR3 is TGCGCCAGCAGCTTCCTCCGCCTTTCACCCCTCCACTTT.

The rearrangement joins TRBV5-1 to TRBJ2-2; tentatively, D is TRBD2 (5 bases). Germline CDR1 reads SGHRS; CDR2 reads YFSETQ. The CDR3 length is 16 residues. Trimming removed 0 bases from V and 0 bases from J, with 9 bases in between. CDR3 bases: TGCGCCAGCAGCTTGGCTGACTACGCGAACACCGGGGAGCTGTTTTTT. Protein: CASSLADYANTGELFF.

The chain recombines TRBV5-1 with TRBJ1-2; unclear D gene. The CDR3 is made up of 15 amino acids. The V end was cut by 6 bases, the J end by 6 bases, with 21 bases between. CDR1 is SGHRS and CDR2 is YFSETQ in the germline V gene. CDR3 amino acids: CASTLSSRELHGYTF. CDR3 coding DNA: TGCGCCAGCACCCTCAGTAGTAGGGAGCTTCATGGCTACACCTTC.